This TCR beta chain originates from a study of CXCR3-negative and CXCR3-positive naive CD8 T cells. Regarding the study as a whole: For CXCR3-positive naive cells, TRB CDR3s were more hydrophobic than those of CXCR3-negative naive cells.

UMI-labeled 5' RACE TRB cDNA libraries were prepared from the cells. TCRdb reprocessed the 5' RACE reads and reports one entry per CDR3 protein, with no DNA. The sample holds fewer than 90,000 distinct CDR3 sequences. Turning to this clonotype: Its antigen is currently unknown.

The CDR3 is made up of 16 amino acids. Looked up from germline, CDR1 is SEHNR and CDR2 is FQNEAQ (reference sequence). The clonotype originates from a human donor in good health. Some clones in this sample may be carry-over from other donors' samples. The sample comprised naive CXCR3+ CD8+ T cells from blood. Subset described: CD45RO-CCR7+CD27+CD95- naive CD8+ T cells expressing CXCR3 (TNR3+). V usage is TRBV7-9 and J usage is TRBJ2-7; TCRdb reports TRBD1, a call that lacks DNA to check it against. CDR3 residues: CASSLGTGTSLYEQYF.